This TCR beta chain emerged from a study of cytomegalovirus exposure and HLA in healthy donors. The CDR3 runs to 17 residues. Assay: immunoSEQ multiplex PCR; the TCRdb copy retains only in-frame clones and omits some. In the table there are roughly 310,000 clones, around 90% of which are singletons. This chain joins TRBV21-1 and TRBJ1-4; TRBD1 is the table's D call, not checked against the DNA. TRBV21-1 is an annotated pseudogene. The TCR was taken from a man aged 25-40 years in good health and CMV-seronegative. The sample consisted of PBMCs. CDR3 sequence (DNA): TGTGCCAGCAGCAAAACGGAGCTAGGACAGGGGACTGAAAAACTGTTTTTT. It translates to CASSKTELGQGTEKLFF.